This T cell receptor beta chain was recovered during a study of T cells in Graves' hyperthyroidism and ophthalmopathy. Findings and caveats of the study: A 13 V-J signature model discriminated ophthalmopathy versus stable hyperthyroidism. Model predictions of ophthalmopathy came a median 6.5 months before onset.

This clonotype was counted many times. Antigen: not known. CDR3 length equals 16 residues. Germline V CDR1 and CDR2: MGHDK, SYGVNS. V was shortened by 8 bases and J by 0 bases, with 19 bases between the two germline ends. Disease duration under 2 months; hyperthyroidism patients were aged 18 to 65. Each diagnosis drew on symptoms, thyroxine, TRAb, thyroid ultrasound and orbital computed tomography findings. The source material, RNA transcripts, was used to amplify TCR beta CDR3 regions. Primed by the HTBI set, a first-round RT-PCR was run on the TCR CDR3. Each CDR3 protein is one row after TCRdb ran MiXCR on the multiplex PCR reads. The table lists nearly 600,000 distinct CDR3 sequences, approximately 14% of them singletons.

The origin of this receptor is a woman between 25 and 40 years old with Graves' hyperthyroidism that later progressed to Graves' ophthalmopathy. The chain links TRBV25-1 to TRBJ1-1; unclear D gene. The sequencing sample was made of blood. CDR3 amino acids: CASPAEGGEMNTEAFF. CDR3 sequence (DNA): TGTGCCAGCCCGGCGGAGGGAGGTGAGATGAACACTGAAGCTTTCTTT.